One and the same sample provided the 18 T cell receptor beta chains below, sequenced in a study of somatic mutations in cytotoxic T cells in rheumatoid arthritis. This table comes from immunoSEQ multiplex PCR, and its TCRdb copy is limited to in-frame clones, with some not included. Of more than 13,000 clones in the sample, 72% are singletons; the top ten hold roughly a tenth. Sequenced sample: CD8+ T cells sorted from blood. Every receptor here comes from an adult with rheumatoid arthritis.

V usage is TRBV27 and J usage is TRBJ1-1, with D possibly TRBD1 on 5 matching bases. This CDR3 has 15 amino acids. The V gene's germline CDR1 is MNHEY and CDR2 SMNVEV (reference sequence). V was trimmed by 2 bases and J by 3 bases, leaving 13 bases between them. CDR3 sequence reads: CASSLGWVGDTEAFF. As DNA, the CDR3 is TGTGCCAGCAGTTTAGGTTGGGTGGGGGACACTGAAGCTTTCTTT.

The rearrangement joins TRBV5-6 to TRBJ2-3, with D unclear. Germline V gene sequence: CDR1 SGHDT, CDR2 YYEEEE. V was shortened by 3 bases and J by 3 bases, with 5 bases between the two germline ends. This CDR3 region has 12 residues. This chain's CDR3 is CASSWGTDTQYF. As DNA, the CDR3 is TGTGCCAGCAGCTGGGGAACAGATACGCAGTATTTT. The full variable domain, in which reference TRBV5-6 and TRBJ2-3 provide the parts outside the CDR3, is DAGVTQSPTHLIKTRGQQVTLRCSPKSGHDTVSWYQQALGQGPQFIFQYYEEEERQRGNFPDRFSGHQFPNYSSELNVNALLLGDSALYLCASSWGTDTQYFGPGTRLTVL.

This clone has only a few counts. The chain uses TRBV27 and TRBJ1-6; TRBD1 aligns across 8 bases. Germline V gene data show CDR1 as MNHEY and CDR2 as SMNVEV (reference sequence). J lost 7 bases, V lost 1 base, and 3 bases had no gene match. The CDR3 contains 15 residues. CDR3 residues: CASSLLAGGNSPLHF. DNA of the CDR3: TGTGCCAGCAGTTTATTGGCAGGGGGCAATTCACCCCTCCACTTT.

This sequence joins TRBV5-4 and TRBJ2-3, with 7 bases lining up with TRBD1. The V and J ends lost 0 bases and 0 bases, in that order; junction bases with no gene match: 7. The CDR3 loop spans 17 amino acids. The germline CDR1 and CDR2 sequences are SGHNT and YYREEE (reference sequence). The chain's CDR3 is CASSLGTGWSSTDTQYF. The CDR3 region has the DNA TGTGCCAGCAGCTTGGGGACAGGTTGGTCTAGCACAGATACGCAGTATTTT.

Concerning this clone itself: Additional DNA sequences in this sample encode the identical CDR3. The J gene is TRBJ1-2, the V gene TRBV4-1; D perhaps matches TRBD1 (6 bases). The germline V gene encodes CDR1 MGHRA and CDR2 YSYEKL. This CDR3 has 15 residues. V lost 0 bases, J lost 3 bases, and 11 bases lay in between. The DNA of the CDR3 is TGCGCCAGCAGCCAAGAACAGGGTTGGCACTATGGCTACACCTTC. It encodes CASSQEQGWHYGYTF.

The V gene is TRBV28, the J gene TRBJ1-2, with D maybe TRBD1 (5 bases). Trimming cost V 3 bases and J 4 bases, with 15 bases left between them. The CDR3 consists of 15 residues. Germline CDR1 is MDHEN and CDR2 is SYDVKM. CDR3 in DNA: TGTGCCAGCAGTTTTACGGGCAGGGCCACCTATGGCTACACCTTC. This codes for CASSFTGRATYGYTF.

The chain has TRBV4-3 and TRBJ1-2; TRBD1 might be the D (5 bases). Germline CDR1 LGHNA, CDR2 YSLEER. The CDR3 runs 14 residues. Trimming left V 6 bases short and J 5 bases short, with 16 bases between. CDR3 region: CASSQHLDTYGYTF. DNA for the CDR3: TGCGCCAGCAGTCAACACCTGGACACTTATGGCTACACCTTC.

CDR3 sequence: CASSPGTGYGEQFF. CDR3 in DNA: TGTGCCAGCAGCCCCGGGACAGGGTACGGTGAGCAGTTCTTC. The gene calls are TRBV7-9 and TRBJ2-1; 9 bases are shared with TRBD1. V trimming: 5 bases; J trimming: 9 bases; junction bases outside the gene matches: 8. The CDR3 has 14 amino acids. The germline gives CDR1 SEHNR, CDR2 FQNEAQ (reference sequence).

The chain links TRBV5-6 to TRBJ1-5; D remains unclear. V dropped 2 bases and J dropped 5 bases, with 5 bases sitting between them. Germline assignment: CDR1 SGHDT and CDR2 YYEEEE. The CDR3 covers 12 residues. As DNA, the CDR3 is TGTGCCAGCAGCTTTGGGTATCAGCCCCAGCATTTT. Translated, it gives CASSFGYQPQHF.

The chain recombines TRBV9 with TRBJ1-6; tentative D call: TRBD1 (5 bases). Germline CDR1 SGDLS, CDR2 YYNGEE. The V end lost 4 bases, the J end lost 10 bases, and 15 bases lay between the germline ends. The CDR3 length is 14 residues. In DNA form, the CDR3 reads TGTGCCAGCAGCATTGGCCAGGGAAAATCACCCCTCCACTTT. Amino acid sequence: CASSIGQGKSPLHF.

The chain joins TRBV4-3 to TRBJ2-7; TRBD2 is a possible D gene (6 bases). The CDR3 loop spans 14 amino acids. V was pared by 4 bases and J by 4 bases, with 14 bases between. Germline-derived CDR1 and CDR2 are LGHNA and YSLEER. This CDR3 reads CASSLSPGTYEQYF. Written as DNA, the CDR3 is TGCGCCAGCAGCCTTTCACCCGGGACTTACGAGCAGTACTTC.

The V and J genes are TRBV4-3 and TRBJ1-1; D possibly corresponds to TRBD1 (5 bases). The ends were cut back, 4 bases at V and 0 bases at J, with 9 bases in the middle. From germline, CDR1 is LGHNA and CDR2 YSLEER. CDR3 length: 14 residues. The CDR3 is CASSPGTVNTEAFF. The CDR3 bases are TGCGCCAGCAGCCCCGGGACGGTGAACACTGAAGCTTTCTTT.

This clone ranks as medium-sized. The V and J genes are TRBV6-1 and TRBJ2-7, with TRBD1 identical over 9 bases. The germline V gene encodes CDR1 MNHNS and CDR2 SASEGT. The trim removed 2 bases at V and 3 bases at J, leaving 5 bases unmatched. The CDR3 is 15 residues long. Here the CDR3 reads CASSEIGTGFYEQYF. In DNA form, the CDR3 reads TGTGCCAGCAGTGAAATTGGGACAGGGTTCTACGAGCAGTACTTC.

The chain uses TRBV9 and TRBJ2-1; perhaps TRBD1 as D (5 bases). V lost 2 bases and J 7 bases, leaving 13 bases between the germline ends. Looked up from germline, CDR1 is SGDLS and CDR2 is YYNGEE. The CDR3 loop spans 14 amino acids. CDR3 region: CASSVYLQENEQFF. Here the CDR3 DNA reads TGTGCCAGCAGCGTCTACCTACAGGAGAATGAGCAGTTCTTC.

The gene calls are TRBV7-9 and TRBJ2-6; TRBD1 matches 11 bases. V lost 4 bases to trimming and J lost 0 bases; unmatched junction nucleotides: 8. The CDR3 is 19 amino acids. Germline CDR1 SEHNR, CDR2 FQNEAQ (reference sequence). CDR3 in amino acids: CASSSSGTGGDSGANVLTF. The CDR3 region has the DNA TGTGCCAGCAGCTCCTCGGGGACAGGGGGTGACTCTGGGGCCAACGTCCTGACTTTC.

CDR3 sequence (DNA): TGTGCCAGCAGGTTACAGGGGGCCACCACTGAAGCTTTCTTT. Amino acid sequence: CASRLQGATTEAFF. The chain joins TRBV7-2 to TRBJ1-1; TRBD1 aligns across 9 bases. This CDR3 is built from 14 residues. The V gene's germline CDR1 is SGHTA and CDR2 FQGNSA. After removal of 6 bases from V and 4 bases from J, the junction contained 6 bases not matched to a gene.

This clone was found a few times. The J gene is TRBJ1-6, the V gene TRBV28; 8 bases align to TRBD1. The CDR3 runs to 13 residues. CDR1 and CDR2 (germline): MDHEN, SYDVKM. V trimming: 10 bases; J trimming: 8 bases; junction bases outside the gene matches: 7. CDR3 in DNA: TGTGCCATCCAGGACAGGGACCATTCACCCCTCCACTTT. Residues: CAIQDRDHSPLHF.

The V and J genes are TRBV7-9 and TRBJ1-1, with TRBD1 as a possible D gene (5 bases). The CDR3 runs to 12 residues. The germline CDR1 and CDR2 sequences are SEHNR and FQNEAQ (reference sequence). The V end was cut by 4 bases, the J end by 9 bases, with 12 bases between. The CDR3 spells CASSYGAIQAFF. CDR3 nucleotide sequence: TGTGCCAGCAGCTACGGGGCTATACAAGCTTTCTTT.